This T cell receptor (beta chain) was observed in a study of blood T cell repertoires in COVID-19. On the study more broadly: COVID-19 samples collected from the United States, Italy and Spain covered acute and convalescent phases.

Authors' methods: Estimation of nucleated cell counts relied on the amplification of reference gene primers. Clones were read by immunoSEQ multiplex PCR, and TCRdb kept only the in-frame ones, dropping some. V, J and clone size reflect that table, while D and trimming were determined from the DNA. The data contain 9,500 to 15,000 clones, 75% to 90% of them seen just once; the ten biggest clones take up around 5%. Per the germline V gene, CDR1 is SQVTM and CDR2 is ANQGSEA. The V gene lost 7 bases and the J gene lost 3 bases, with 12 bases spanning the gap. CDR3 length: 12 amino acids. The sample consisted of peripheral blood. This chain joins TRBV29-1 and TRBJ1-1; D gene unclear. The receptor was isolated from a human donor in a cohort sampled during active COVID-19. CDR3 protein: CSGREADTEAFF. CDR3 nucleotide sequence: TGCAGCGGCCGGGAGGCGGACACTGAAGCTTTCTTT.